One T cell receptor (beta chain) is described in this entry. No antigen is known for it. TCRdb reprocessed the 5' RACE reads; each CDR3 protein has one entry and no DNA is given. The clone table shows approximately 170,000 distinct CDR3 sequences, with the ten largest holding 20% to 25%. The sample belongs to a study of T cells expressing NK-cell markers. Study conclusions and caveats: The study found dominant NKG2C+ clonotypes at about 1.0-8% of CD8+ T cells in roughly six donors.

The specimen was blood T cells: a sorted CD56 or NKG2C T cell subset, CD4+ or CD8+ T cells, or bulk PBMC T cells (not recorded which). The clonotype originates from a man aged 18-75 years in good health.

This CDR3 reads CSAGDEDLPTRYEQYF. The rearrangement joins TRBV20-1 to TRBJ2-7; absent DNA, TCRdb's TRBD2 call cannot be checked. Germline V CDR1 and CDR2: DFQATT, SNEGSKA (reference sequence). CDR3 length equals 16 residues.